This T cell receptor beta chain was retrieved from a study of beta chain features in type 1 diabetes. Whole-study findings and limits: Within each of all four CD4+ subsets, Type 1 diabetes patients had TCRB CDR3s that were moderately but significantly shorter. Among patients, naive, central memory and Treg TCRB repertoires appeared more similar than among healthy donors.

V was clipped by 6 bases and J by 6 bases; unmatched bases: 7. This CDR3 contains 15 residues. The V gene's germline CDR1 is MRHNA and CDR2 SNTAGT. Sequenced material consisted of expressed TCRB transcripts (all of the isolated RNA was reverse transcribed). Here immunoSEQ multiplex PCR was the method, and the copy in TCRdb shows in-frame clones only, minus some. In the table there are 140,000 or so clones, 13% of which are singletons. This clone was recorded a few times. The antigen is undetermined. The chain uses TRBV6-4 and TRBJ1-6; TRBD1 aligns across 8 bases. This receptor was identified in a man between 18 and 35 years old with type 1 diabetes. The sequencing sample was made of central memory CD4+ T cells from blood. The CDR3 nucleotides read TGTGCCAGCAGCCAGACAGGGGACGGTAATTCACCCCTCCACTTT. This sequence encodes CASSQTGDGNSPLHF.